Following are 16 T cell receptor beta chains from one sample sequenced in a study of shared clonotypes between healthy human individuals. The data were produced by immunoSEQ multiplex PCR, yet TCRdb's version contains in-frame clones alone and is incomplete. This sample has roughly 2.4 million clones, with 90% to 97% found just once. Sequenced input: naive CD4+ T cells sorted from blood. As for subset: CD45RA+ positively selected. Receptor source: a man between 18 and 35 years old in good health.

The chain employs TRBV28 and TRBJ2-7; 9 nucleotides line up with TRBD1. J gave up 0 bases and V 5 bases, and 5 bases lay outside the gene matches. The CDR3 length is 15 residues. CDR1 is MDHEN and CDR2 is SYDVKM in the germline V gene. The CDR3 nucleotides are TGTGCCAGCAGTGCACAGGGGGCGATCTCCTACGAGCAGTACTTC. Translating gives CASSAQGAISYEQYF.

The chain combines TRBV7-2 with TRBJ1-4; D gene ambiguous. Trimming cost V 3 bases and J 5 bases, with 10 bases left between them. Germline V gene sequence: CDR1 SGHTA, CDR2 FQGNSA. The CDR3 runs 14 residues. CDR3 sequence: CASSFAGRNEKLFF. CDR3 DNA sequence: TGTGCCAGCAGCTTCGCGGGCCGGAATGAAAAACTGTTTTTT.

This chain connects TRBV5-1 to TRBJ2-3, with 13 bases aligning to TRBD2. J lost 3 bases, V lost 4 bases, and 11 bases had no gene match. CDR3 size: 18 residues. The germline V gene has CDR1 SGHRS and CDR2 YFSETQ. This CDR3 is CASSLGTSGTVGTDTQYF. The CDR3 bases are TGCGCCAGCAGCCTCGGGACTAGCGGGACCGTGGGGACAGATACGCAGTATTTT.

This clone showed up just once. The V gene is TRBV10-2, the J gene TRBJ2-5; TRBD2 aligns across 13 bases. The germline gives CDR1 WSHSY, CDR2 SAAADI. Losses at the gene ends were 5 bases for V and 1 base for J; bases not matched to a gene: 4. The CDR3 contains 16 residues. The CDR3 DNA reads TGCGCCAGCAGTCAGCGACTAGCGGGGGGCCAAGAGACCCAGTACTTC. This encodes CASSQRLAGGQETQYF.

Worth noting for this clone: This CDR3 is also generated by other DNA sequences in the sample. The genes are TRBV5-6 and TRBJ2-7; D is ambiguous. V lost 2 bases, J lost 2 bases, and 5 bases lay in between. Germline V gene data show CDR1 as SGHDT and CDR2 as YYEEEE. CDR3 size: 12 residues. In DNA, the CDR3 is TGTGCCAGCAGCTTACTAACCTACGAGCAGTACTTC. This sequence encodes CASSLLTYEQYF. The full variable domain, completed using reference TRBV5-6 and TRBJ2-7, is DAGVTQSPTHLIKTRGQQVTLRCSPKSGHDTVSWYQQALGQGPQFIFQYYEEEERQRGNFPDRFSGHQFPNYSSELNVNALLLGDSALYLCASSLLTYEQYFGPGTRLTVT.

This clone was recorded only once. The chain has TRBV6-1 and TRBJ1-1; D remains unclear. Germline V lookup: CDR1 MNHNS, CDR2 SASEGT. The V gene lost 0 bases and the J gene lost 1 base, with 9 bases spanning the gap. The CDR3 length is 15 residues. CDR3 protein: CASSEAVRRNTEAFF. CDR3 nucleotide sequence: TGTGCCAGCAGTGAAGCGGTCCGCCGGAACACTGAAGCTTTCTTT.

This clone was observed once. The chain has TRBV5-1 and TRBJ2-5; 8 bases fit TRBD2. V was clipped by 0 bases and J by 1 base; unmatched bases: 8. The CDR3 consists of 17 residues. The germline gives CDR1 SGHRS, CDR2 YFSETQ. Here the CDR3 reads CASSLGSASGPQETQYF. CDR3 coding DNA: TGCGCCAGCAGCTTGGGTTCGGCTAGCGGGCCCCAAGAGACCCAGTACTTC.

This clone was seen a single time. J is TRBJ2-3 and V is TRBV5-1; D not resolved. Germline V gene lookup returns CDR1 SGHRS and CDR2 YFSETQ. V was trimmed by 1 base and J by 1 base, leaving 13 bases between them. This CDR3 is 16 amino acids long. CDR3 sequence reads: CASSLFSGRRTDTQYF. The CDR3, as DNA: TGCGCCAGCAGCTTGTTTTCGGGTCGGCGCACAGATACGCAGTATTTT.

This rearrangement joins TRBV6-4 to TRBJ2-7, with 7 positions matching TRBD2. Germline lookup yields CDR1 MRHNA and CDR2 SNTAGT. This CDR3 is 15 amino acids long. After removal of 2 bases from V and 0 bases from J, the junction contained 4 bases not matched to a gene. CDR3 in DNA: TGTGCCAGCAGTGACAATGCGGGAGACTCCTACGAGCAGTACTTC. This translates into CASSDNAGDSYEQYF.

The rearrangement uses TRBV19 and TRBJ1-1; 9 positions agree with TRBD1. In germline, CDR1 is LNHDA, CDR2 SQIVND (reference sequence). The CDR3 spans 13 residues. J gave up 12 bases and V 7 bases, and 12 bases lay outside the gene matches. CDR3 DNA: TGTGCCAGTATAAGCCCGGGACAGGGTTTTACTTTCTTT. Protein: CASISPGQGFTFF.

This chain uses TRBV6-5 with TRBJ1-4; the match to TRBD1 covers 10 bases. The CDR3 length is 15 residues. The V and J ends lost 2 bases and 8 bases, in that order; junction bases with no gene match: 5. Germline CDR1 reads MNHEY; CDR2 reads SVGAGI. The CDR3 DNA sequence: TGTGCCAGCAGTTACGGGACAGGGGTTGAAGAAAAACTGTTTTTT. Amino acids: CASSYGTGVEEKLFF.

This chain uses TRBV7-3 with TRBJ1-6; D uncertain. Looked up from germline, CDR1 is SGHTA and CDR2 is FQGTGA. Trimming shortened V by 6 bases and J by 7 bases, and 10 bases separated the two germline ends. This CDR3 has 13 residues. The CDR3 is CASSLRRNSPLHF. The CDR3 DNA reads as TGTGCCAGCAGTTTACGGAGAAATTCACCCCTCCACTTT.

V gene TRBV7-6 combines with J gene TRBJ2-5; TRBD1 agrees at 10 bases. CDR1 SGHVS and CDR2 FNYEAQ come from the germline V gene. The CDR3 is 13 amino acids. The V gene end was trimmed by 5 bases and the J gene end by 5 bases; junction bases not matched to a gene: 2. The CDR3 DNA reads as TGTGCCAGCAGCGGGACAGGGGTCGAGACCCAGTACTTC. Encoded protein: CASSGTGVETQYF. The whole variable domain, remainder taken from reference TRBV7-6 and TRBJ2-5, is GAGVSQSPRYKVTKRGQDVALRCDPISGHVSLYWYRQALGQGPEFLTYFNYEAQQDKSGLPNDRFSAERPEGSISTLTIQRTEQRDSAMYRCASSGTGVETQYFGPGTRLLVL.

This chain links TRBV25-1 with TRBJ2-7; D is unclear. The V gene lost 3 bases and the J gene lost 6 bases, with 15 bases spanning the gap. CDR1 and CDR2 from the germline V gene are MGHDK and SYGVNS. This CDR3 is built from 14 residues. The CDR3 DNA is TGTGCCAGCAGTGAGTGGGGTTTGGCTGGCGAGCAGTACTTC. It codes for CASSEWGLAGEQYF.

The DNA for the CDR3 is TGTGCCAGCAGCAAAAAGGTAAAGGCAGGGGTGTACGAGCAGTACTTC. Encoded protein: CASSKKVKAGVYEQYF. The chain uses TRBV21-1 and TRBJ2-7; the table's TRBD1 call for D was not verified on the DNA. TRBV21-1 is reported as a pseudogene. This CDR3 contains 16 residues.

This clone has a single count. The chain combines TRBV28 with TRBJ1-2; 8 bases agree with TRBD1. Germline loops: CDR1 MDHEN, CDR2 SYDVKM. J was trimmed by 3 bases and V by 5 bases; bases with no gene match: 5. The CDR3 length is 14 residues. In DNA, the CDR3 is TGTGCCAGCAGTACGTACAGGGGGGACTATGGCTACACCTTC. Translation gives CASSTYRGDYGYTF.